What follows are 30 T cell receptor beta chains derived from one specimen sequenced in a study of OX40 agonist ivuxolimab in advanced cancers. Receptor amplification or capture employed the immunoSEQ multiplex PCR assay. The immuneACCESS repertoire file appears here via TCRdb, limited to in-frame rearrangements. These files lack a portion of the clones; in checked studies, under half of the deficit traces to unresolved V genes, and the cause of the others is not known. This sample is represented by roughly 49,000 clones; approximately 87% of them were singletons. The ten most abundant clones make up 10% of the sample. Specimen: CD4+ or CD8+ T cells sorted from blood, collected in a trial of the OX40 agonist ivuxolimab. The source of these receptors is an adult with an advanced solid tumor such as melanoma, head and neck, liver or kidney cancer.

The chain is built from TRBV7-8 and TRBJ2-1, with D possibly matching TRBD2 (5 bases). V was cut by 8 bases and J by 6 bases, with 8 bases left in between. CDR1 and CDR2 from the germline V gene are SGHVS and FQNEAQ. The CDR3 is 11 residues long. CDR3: CASLRGNEQFF. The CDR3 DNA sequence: TGTGCCAGCCTTCGGGGCAATGAGCAGTTCTTC.

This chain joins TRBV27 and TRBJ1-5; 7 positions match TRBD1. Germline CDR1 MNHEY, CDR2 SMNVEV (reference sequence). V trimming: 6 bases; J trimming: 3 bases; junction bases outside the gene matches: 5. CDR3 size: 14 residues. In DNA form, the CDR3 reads TGTGCCAGCAGCCGTACAGGGGTCAATCAGCCCCAGCATTTT. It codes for CASSRTGVNQPQHF.

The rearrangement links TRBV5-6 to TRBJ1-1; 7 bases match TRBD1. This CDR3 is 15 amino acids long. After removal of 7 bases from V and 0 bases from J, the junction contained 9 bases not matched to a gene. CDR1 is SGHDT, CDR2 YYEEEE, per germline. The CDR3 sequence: CASFDRENLNTEAFF. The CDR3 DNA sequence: TGTGCCAGCTTCGACAGGGAAAATTTGAACACTGAAGCTTTCTTT.

The CDR3 coding sequence is TGCGCCAGCAGCTTGGTTAGTGTGAGCTCCTACGAGCAGTACTTC. Protein product: CASSLVSVSSYEQYF. The chain links TRBV5-1 to TRBJ2-5; D is ambiguous. The J call may be in error: the DNA end matches TRBJ2-7 better. CDR3 length: 15 amino acids. Germline CDR1 SGHRS, CDR2 YFSETQ.

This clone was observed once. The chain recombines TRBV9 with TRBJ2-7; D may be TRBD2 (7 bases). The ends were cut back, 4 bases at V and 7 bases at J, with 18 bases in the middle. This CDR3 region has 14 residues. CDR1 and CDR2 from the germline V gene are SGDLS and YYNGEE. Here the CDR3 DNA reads TGTGCCAGCAGCCTAGAGGGGGGGCAAAGTGAGCAGTACTTC. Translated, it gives CASSLEGGQSEQYF.

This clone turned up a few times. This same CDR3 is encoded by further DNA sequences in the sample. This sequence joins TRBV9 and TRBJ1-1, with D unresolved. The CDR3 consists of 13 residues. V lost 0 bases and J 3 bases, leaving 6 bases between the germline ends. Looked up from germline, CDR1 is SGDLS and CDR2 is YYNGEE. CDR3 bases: TGTGCCAGCAGCGTAGGGGGTGACACTGAAGCTTTCTTT. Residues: CASSVGGDTEAFF.

The DNA of the CDR3 is TGTGCCAGTAGTTCAGTCACAGGGGGCATCATGAACACTGAAGCTTTCTTT. This encodes CASSSVTGGIMNTEAFF. This chain joins TRBV19 and TRBJ1-1; 9 bases are shared with TRBD1. This CDR3 has 17 amino acids. Germline V gives CDR1 LNHDA, CDR2 SQIVND (reference sequence). The V segment lost 5 bases and the J segment 0 bases; nucleotides outside the gene matches: 10.

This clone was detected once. In DNA form, the CDR3 reads TGTGCCAGCAGCTCCCGGACAGGGGTGGCGGTCATTGAAAAACTGTTTTTT. Its protein product is CASSSRTGVAVIEKLFF. The chain has TRBV5-8 and TRBJ1-4, with TRBD1 matching over 9 bases. Germline CDR1 reads SGHTS; CDR2 reads YDEGEE. This CDR3 contains 17 residues. V trimming: 3 bases; J trimming: 7 bases; junction bases outside the gene matches: 13.

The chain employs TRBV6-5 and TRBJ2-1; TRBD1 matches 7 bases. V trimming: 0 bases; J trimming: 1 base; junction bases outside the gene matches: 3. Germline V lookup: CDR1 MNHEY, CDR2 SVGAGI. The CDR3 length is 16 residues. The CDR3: CASSYSLDRSYNEQFF. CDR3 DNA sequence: TGTGCCAGCAGTTACTCCCTGGACAGGTCCTACAATGAGCAGTTCTTC.

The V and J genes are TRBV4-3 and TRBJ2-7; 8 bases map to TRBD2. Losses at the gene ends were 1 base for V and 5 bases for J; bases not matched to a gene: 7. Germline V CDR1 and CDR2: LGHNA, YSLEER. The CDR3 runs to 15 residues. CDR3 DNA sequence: TGCGCCAGCAGCCAAGCACCTACTAGCGGCCACGAGCAGTACTTC. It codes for CASSQAPTSGHEQYF.

The CDR3 bases are TGTGCCACCCCAATTGGAGGGACCCGGGAGCAGTTCTTC. Protein product: CATPIGGTREQFF. The rearrangement uses TRBV5-4 and TRBJ2-1, with a tentative D call TRBD2 (6 bases). The CDR3 loop spans 13 amino acids. Looked up from germline, CDR1 is SGHNT and CDR2 is YYREEE (reference sequence). Trimming stripped 9 bases from V and 10 bases from J, with 20 bases between.

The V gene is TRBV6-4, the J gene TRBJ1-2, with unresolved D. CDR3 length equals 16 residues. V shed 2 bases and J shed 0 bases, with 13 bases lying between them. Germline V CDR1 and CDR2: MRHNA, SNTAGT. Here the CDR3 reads CASSDPGYRANYGYTF. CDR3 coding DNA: TGTGCCAGCAGTGACCCCGGGTATCGGGCTAACTATGGCTACACCTTC.

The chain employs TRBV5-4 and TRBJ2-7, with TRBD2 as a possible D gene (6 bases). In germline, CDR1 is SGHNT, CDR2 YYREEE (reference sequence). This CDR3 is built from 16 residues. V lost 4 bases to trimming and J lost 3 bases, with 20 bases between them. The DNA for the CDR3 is TGTGCCAGCAGCCCGACTAGGACGATGGGGCTCTACGAGCAGTACTTC. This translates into CASSPTRTMGLYEQYF.

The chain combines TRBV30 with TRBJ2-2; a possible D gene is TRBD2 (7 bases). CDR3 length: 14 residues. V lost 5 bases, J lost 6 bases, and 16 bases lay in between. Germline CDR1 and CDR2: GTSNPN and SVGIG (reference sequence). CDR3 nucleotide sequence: TGTGCCTGGGGGGGGGACATCCCCCCCGGGGAGCTGTTTTTT. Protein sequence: CAWGGDIPPGELFF.

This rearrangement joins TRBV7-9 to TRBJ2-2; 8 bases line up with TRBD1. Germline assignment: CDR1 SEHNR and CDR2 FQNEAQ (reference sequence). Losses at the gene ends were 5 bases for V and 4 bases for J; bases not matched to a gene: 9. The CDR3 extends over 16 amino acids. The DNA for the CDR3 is TGTGCCAGCAGCCAGGACAGGGTCTATAGCACCGGGGAGCTGTTTTTT. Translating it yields CASSQDRVYSTGELFF.

The DNA for the CDR3 is TGTGCCAGCAGCGTAGAGGCAGGCAACACTGAAGCTTTCTTT. It encodes CASSVEAGNTEAFF. The chain employs TRBV9 and TRBJ1-1, with D unresolved. Trimming stripped 0 bases from V and 2 bases from J, with 8 bases between. The CDR3 runs 14 residues. Germline loops: CDR1 SGDLS, CDR2 YYNGEE.

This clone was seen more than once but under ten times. The CDR3: CASSPRVAGGSGANVLTF. Written as DNA, the CDR3 is TGTGCCAGCAGCCCTCGGGTAGCGGGGGGCTCTGGGGCCAACGTCCTGACTTTC. This chain connects TRBV7-8 to TRBJ2-6; TRBD2 matches at 10 bases. V trimming: 5 bases; J trimming: 0 bases; junction bases outside the gene matches: 7. The CDR3 consists of 18 residues. Germline CDR1 and CDR2: SGHVS and FQNEAQ. Supplemented by reference TRBV7-8 and TRBJ2-6, the full variable domain reads GAGVSQSPRYKVAKRGQDVALRCDPISGHVSLFWYQQALGQGPEFLTYFQNEAQLDKSGLPSDRFFAERPEGSVSTLKIQRTQQEDSAVYLCASSPRVAGGSGANVLTFGAGSRLTVL.

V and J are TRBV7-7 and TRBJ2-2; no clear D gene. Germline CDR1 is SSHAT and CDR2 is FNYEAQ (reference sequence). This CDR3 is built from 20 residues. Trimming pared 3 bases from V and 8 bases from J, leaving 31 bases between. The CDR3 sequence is CASSFKSSREKPNEVGELFF. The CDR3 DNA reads TGTGCCAGCAGCTTTAAGTCCTCCCGAGAAAAACCCAATGAGGTGGGGGAGCTGTTTTTT.

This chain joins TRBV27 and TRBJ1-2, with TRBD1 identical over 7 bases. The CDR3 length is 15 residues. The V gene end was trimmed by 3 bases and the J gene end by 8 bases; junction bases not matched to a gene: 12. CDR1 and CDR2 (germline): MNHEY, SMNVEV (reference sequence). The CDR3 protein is CASSFPPPGQFGYTF. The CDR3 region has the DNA TGTGCCAGCAGTTTCCCACCCCCGGGACAGTTCGGCTACACCTTC.

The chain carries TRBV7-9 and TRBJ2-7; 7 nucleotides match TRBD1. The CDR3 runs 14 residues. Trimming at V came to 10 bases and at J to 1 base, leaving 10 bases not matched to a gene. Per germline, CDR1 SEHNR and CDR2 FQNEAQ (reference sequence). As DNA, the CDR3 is TGTGCCATACAGGGGATCCCTAATTCCTACGAGCAGTACTTC. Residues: CAIQGIPNSYEQYF.

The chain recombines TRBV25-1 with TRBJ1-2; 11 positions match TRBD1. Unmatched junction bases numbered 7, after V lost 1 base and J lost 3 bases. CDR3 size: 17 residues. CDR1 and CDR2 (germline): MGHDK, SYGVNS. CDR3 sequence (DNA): TGTGCCAGCAGTGAATTGGGACAGGGGGGTTTAGACTATGGCTACACCTTC. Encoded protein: CASSELGQGGLDYGYTF.

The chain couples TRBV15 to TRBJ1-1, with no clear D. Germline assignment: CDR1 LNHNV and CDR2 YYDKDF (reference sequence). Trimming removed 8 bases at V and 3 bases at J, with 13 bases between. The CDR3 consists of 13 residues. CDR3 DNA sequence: TGTGCCACCGCCCAGGTAAGAGACACTGAAGCTTTCTTT. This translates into CATAQVRDTEAFF.

CDR3 region: CASSPTGEAGANVLTF. In DNA, the CDR3 is TGTGCCAGTAGTCCTACAGGGGAAGCCGGGGCCAACGTCCTGACTTTC. The chain employs TRBV19 and TRBJ2-6, with 7 bases lining up with TRBD1. J lost 4 bases, V lost 5 bases, and 8 bases had no gene match. The length of the CDR3 is 16 residues. Germline values: CDR1 LNHDA, CDR2 SQIVND (reference sequence).

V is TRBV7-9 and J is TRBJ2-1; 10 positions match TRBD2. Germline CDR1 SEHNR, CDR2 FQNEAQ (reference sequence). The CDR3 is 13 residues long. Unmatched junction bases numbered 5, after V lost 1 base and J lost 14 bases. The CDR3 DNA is TGTGCCAGCAGCTTAGGGCTAGCGGGAGTTGAGTTCTTC. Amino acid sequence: CASSLGLAGVEFF.

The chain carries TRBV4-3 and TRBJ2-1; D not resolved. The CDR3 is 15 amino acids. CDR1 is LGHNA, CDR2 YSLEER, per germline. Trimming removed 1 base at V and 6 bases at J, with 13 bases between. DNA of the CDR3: TGCGCCAGCAGCCAAGTCTGGAGAAGTGCCAATGAGCAGTTCTTC. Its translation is CASSQVWRSANEQFF.

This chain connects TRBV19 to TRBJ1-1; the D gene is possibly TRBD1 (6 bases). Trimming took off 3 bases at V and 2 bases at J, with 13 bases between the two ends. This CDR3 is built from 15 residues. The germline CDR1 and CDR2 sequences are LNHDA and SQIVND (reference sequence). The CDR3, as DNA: TGTGCCAGTAGTATGTGGGGGCAGGGAAACACTGAAGCTTTCTTT. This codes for CASSMWGQGNTEAFF. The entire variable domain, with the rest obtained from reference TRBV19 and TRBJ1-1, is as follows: DGGITQSPKYLFRKEGQNVTLSCEQNLNHDAMYWYRQDPGQGLRLIYYSQIVNDFQKGDIAEGYSVSREKKESFPLTVTSAQKNPTAFYLCASSMWGQGNTEAFFGQGTRLTVV.

Written as DNA, the CDR3 is TGTGCCAGCAGCTTAGAGCTCAGCTCCTACAATGAGCAGTTCTTC. Translated, it gives CASSLELSSYNEQFF. The chain is built from TRBV7-7 and TRBJ2-1, with no clear D. CDR3 length: 15 residues. The germline V gene encodes CDR1 SSHAT and CDR2 FNYEAQ (reference sequence). Between the trimmed V and J ends, which lost 1 base and 0 bases, there was a span of 7 bases.

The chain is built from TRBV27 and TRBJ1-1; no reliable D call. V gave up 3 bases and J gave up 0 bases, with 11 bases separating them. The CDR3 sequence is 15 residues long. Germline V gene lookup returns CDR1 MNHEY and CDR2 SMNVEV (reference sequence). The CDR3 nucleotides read TGTGCCAGCAGTTTCAGTCCGAACATGAACACTGAAGCTTTCTTT. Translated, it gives CASSFSPNMNTEAFF.

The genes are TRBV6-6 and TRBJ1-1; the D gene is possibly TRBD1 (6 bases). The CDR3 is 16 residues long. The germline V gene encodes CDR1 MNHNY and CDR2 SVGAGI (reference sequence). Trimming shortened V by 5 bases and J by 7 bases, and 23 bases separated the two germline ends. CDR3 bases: TGTGCCAGCAGTCACCCCCGACAGGCCGCCCACCATGAAGCTTTCTTT. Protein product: CASSHPRQAAHHEAFF.

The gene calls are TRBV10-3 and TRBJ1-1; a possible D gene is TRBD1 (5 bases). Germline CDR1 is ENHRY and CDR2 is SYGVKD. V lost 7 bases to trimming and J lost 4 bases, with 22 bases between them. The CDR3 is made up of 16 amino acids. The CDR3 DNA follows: TGTGCCATCATTCGGGGCCCGATGGGGCAGGGCACTGAAGCTTTCTTT. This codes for CAIIRGPMGQGTEAFF.